Listed here are 17 T cell receptor beta chains from one sample, sequenced in a study of OX40 agonist ivuxolimab in advanced cancers. The method was immunoSEQ multiplex PCR; TCRdb's version includes in-frame clones alone and lacks a portion of them. The table includes over 50,000 clones, roughly 86% detected once. The sample was CD4+ or CD8+ T cells sorted from blood, taken in a trial of the OX40 agonist ivuxolimab. The origin of the receptors is an adult with an advanced solid tumor such as melanoma, head and neck, liver or kidney cancer.

The V call is TRBV19, the J call TRBJ1-1, with D maybe TRBD1 (6 bases). There are 15 residues in the CDR3. Germline loops: CDR1 LNHDA, CDR2 SQIVND (reference sequence). With 1 base removed from V and 0 bases from J, the gap between germline ends came to 9 bases. CDR3 protein: CASSIVRGLNTEAFF. CDR3 sequence (DNA): TGTGCCAGTAGTATAGTGAGGGGGTTGAACACTGAAGCTTTCTTT.

The chain employs TRBV7-2 and TRBJ2-1; possibly TRBD1 for D (6 bases). The CDR3 is 15 residues long. Trimming pared 4 bases from V and 0 bases from J, leaving 10 bases between. In germline, CDR1 is SGHTA, CDR2 FQGNSA. In DNA, the CDR3 is TGTGCCAGCAGCTCCGGGACACGCTCCTACAATGAGCAGTTCTTC. Translated: CASSSGTRSYNEQFF.

This clone appeared once. V usage is TRBV27 and J usage is TRBJ2-7; D unresolved. The length of the CDR3 is 13 residues. Germline V gene data show CDR1 as MNHEY and CDR2 as SMNVEV (reference sequence). V lost 0 bases and J 4 bases, leaving 7 bases between the germline ends. This chain's CDR3 is CASSLSRKYEQYF. The CDR3 DNA sequence: TGTGCCAGCAGTTTATCGAGAAAGTACGAGCAGTACTTC.

The chain couples TRBV19 to TRBJ1-1, with 11 nucleotides matching TRBD1. The length of the CDR3 is 14 residues. In germline, CDR1 is LNHDA, CDR2 SQIVND (reference sequence). The V and J ends lost 5 bases and 4 bases, in that order; junction bases with no gene match: 3. The CDR3 nucleotides are TGTGCCAGTAGTCGAGGACAGGGGGCCACTGAAGCTTTCTTT. Residues: CASSRGQGATEAFF.

The chain employs TRBV7-8 and TRBJ2-7; 7 bases align to TRBD1. There are 16 residues in the CDR3. Germline CDR1 SGHVS, CDR2 FQNEAQ. The V segment lost 2 bases and the J segment 3 bases; nucleotides outside the gene matches: 10. CDR3 in DNA: TGTGCCAGCAGCTTATCGCTGGTGGGACAGAACTACGAGCAGTACTTC. It specifies CASSLSLVGQNYEQYF.

This clone showed up just once. The chain uses TRBV5-1 and TRBJ2-1, with D unclear. Looked up from germline, CDR1 is SGHRS and CDR2 is YFSETQ. The germline V and J ends were trimmed by 4 bases and 5 bases, with 16 bases remaining between them. This CDR3 contains 15 residues. CDR3: CASSMQAEINNEQFF. DNA for the CDR3: TGCGCCAGCAGCATGCAGGCGGAAATTAACAATGAGCAGTTCTTC.

The chain uses TRBV18 and TRBJ2-2; D may be TRBD1 or TRBD2 (5 bases each). Germline CDR1 KGHSH, CDR2 LQKENI. Deletions cut 2 bases from V and 2 bases from J, with 9 bases between. The CDR3 consists of 15 residues. The CDR3 spells CASSPVGDNTGELFF. The CDR3 DNA reads as TGTGCCAGCTCACCAGTGGGGGACAACACCGGGGAGCTGTTTTTT.

This clone was picked up a small number of times. The chain is built from TRBV7-2 and TRBJ1-2; 11 bases map to TRBD1. Germline assignment: CDR1 SGHTA and CDR2 FQGNSA. The trim removed 5 bases at V and 4 bases at J, leaving 12 bases unmatched. CDR3 size: 17 residues. In nucleotides, the CDR3 is TGTGCCAGCAGCACAGGCGGACAGGGGGCAACAACCTATGGCTACACCTTC. This translates into CASSTGGQGATTYGYTF.

The rearrangement uses TRBV5-1 and TRBJ1-4; D is undetermined. The CDR3 is 15 amino acids. The germline gives CDR1 SGHRS, CDR2 YFSETQ. V lost 3 bases and J 2 bases, leaving 11 bases between the germline ends. CDR3 in amino acids: CASSSMTSTNEKLFF. The CDR3 bases are TGCGCCAGCAGCTCGATGACATCTACTAATGAAAAACTGTTTTTT.

This clone was found once. This chain uses TRBV11-2 with TRBJ1-5, with D possibly being TRBD1 (5 bases). The CDR3 length is 14 residues. Germline assignment: CDR1 SGHAT and CDR2 FQNNGV. V was cut by 5 bases and J by 0 bases, with 8 bases left in between. The CDR3 protein is CASSADSSNQPQHF. The CDR3 DNA is TGTGCCAGCAGCGCAGACAGTAGCAATCAGCCCCAGCATTTT.

This rearrangement joins TRBV5-1 to TRBJ2-1; D gene ambiguous. Germline assignment: CDR1 SGHRS and CDR2 YFSETQ. This CDR3 region has 14 residues. The V gene lost 1 base and the J gene lost 4 bases, with 9 bases spanning the gap. CDR3 protein: CASSLPSQYNEQFF. In nucleotides, the CDR3 is TGCGCCAGCAGCTTGCCATCGCAATACAATGAGCAGTTCTTC.

The chain joins TRBV7-2 to TRBJ2-1, with TRBD2 matching 10 bases. V shed 11 bases and J 5 bases; nucleotides not matched to a gene: 12. This CDR3 comprises 15 residues. Germline V lookup: CDR1 SGHTA, CDR2 FQGNSA. The CDR3 loop is CAGALAGATHNEQFF. The CDR3 DNA sequence: TGTGCCGGGGCTCTAGCGGGAGCTACCCACAATGAGCAGTTCTTC.

CDR3 DNA: TGCGCCAGCAGCCGGGGGACAGGGGATAACCTCTATGGCTACACCTTC. Encoded protein: CASSRGTGDNLYGYTF. The rearrangement uses TRBV4-1 and TRBJ1-2, with 10 nucleotides matching TRBD1. Losses at the gene ends were 4 bases for V and 4 bases for J; bases not matched to a gene: 9. This CDR3 region has 16 residues. Germline-derived CDR1 and CDR2 are MGHRA and YSYEKL.

The chain carries TRBV18 and TRBJ2-2, with 8 bases that match TRBD1. The V segment lost 3 bases and the J segment 5 bases; nucleotides outside the gene matches: 14. The CDR3 totals 18 residues. Germline CDR1 is KGHSH and CDR2 is LQKENI. CDR3 in amino acids: CASSPAQGAHGTTGELFF. As DNA, the CDR3 is TGTGCCAGCTCACCTGCCCAGGGGGCGCACGGGACTACCGGGGAGCTGTTTTTT.

This clone was recorded once. V is TRBV5-1 and J is TRBJ2-5; D is unclear. The CDR3 has 12 amino acids. V lost 1 base and J lost 4, with 5 bases in between. CDR1 SGHRS and CDR2 YFSETQ come from the germline V gene. This CDR3 reads CASSLSGETQYF. CDR3 in DNA: TGCGCCAGCAGCTTGAGTGGAGAGACCCAGTACTTC.

The V gene is TRBV5-1, the J gene TRBJ2-2; no clear D. Trimming pared 0 bases from V and 5 bases from J, leaving 11 bases between. Germline CDR1 SGHRS, CDR2 YFSETQ. This CDR3 contains 15 residues. The CDR3 coding sequence is TGCGCCAGCAGCTTGGATACTACTGGGACCGGGGAGCTGTTTTTT. As protein: CASSLDTTGTGELFF.

This chain uses TRBV7-3 with TRBJ2-5; TRBD1 aligns across 9 bases. CDR3 length: 14 amino acids. Trimming took 5 bases from V and 5 from J; bases not matched to a gene: 6. Germline CDR1 and CDR2: SGHTA and FQGTGA. DNA of the CDR3: TGTGCCAGCAGCCCCCGGACAGGGGCGGAGACCCAGTACTTC. It yields the protein CASSPRTGAETQYF.